A single sample is the source of the 4 T cell receptor beta chains below, sequenced in a study of blood T cells in healthy people across ages. Sample-barcoded 5' priming and a J-beta primer mix drove a second PCR of roughly 7 to 11 cycles. Each CDR3 protein is one row after TCRdb ran MiXCR on the 5' RACE reads. The data show about 1.8 million distinct CDR3 sequences, 49% seen once. Sequenced material: blood. The receptor source for this set is a woman aged 40 to 50 in good health.

The J gene is TRBJ1-1, the V gene TRBV29-1; no clear D. The CDR3 sequence is 12 residues long. In germline, CDR1 is SQVTM, CDR2 ANQGSEA. The V end lost 4 bases, the J end lost 0 bases, and 6 bases lay between the germline ends. CDR3 bases: TGCAGCGTTGGGGATTTGAACACTGAAGCTTTCTTT. Amino acid sequence: CSVGDLNTEAFF.

The chain uses TRBV7-9 and TRBJ2-7; 7 bases fit TRBD1. V lost 2 bases to trimming and J lost 1 base; unmatched junction nucleotides: 8. This CDR3 spans 16 amino acids. Germline V gene data show CDR1 as SEHNR and CDR2 as FQNEAQ (reference sequence). In DNA, the CDR3 is TGTGCCAGCAGCTTATTACCCGGGACAGAATCCTACGAGCAGTACTTC. Protein sequence: CASSLLPGTESYEQYF.

This chain uses TRBV19 with TRBJ2-1; tentative D call: TRBD2 (7 bases). Germline values: CDR1 LNHDA, CDR2 SQIVND (reference sequence). The length of the CDR3 is 14 residues. Trimming shortened V by 7 bases and J by 3 bases, and 13 bases separated the two germline ends. The CDR3: CASKEGEGYNEQFF. The CDR3, as DNA: TGTGCCAGTAAGGAGGGGGAGGGCTACAATGAGCAGTTCTTC.

The CDR3 spells CASSPLAGGSDNEQFF. For the CDR3, the DNA is TGTGCCAGCAGTCCTCTCGCGGGGGGAAGCGACAATGAGCAGTTCTTC. The chain has TRBV6-5 and TRBJ2-1, with 8 positions matching TRBD2. Germline CDR1 MNHEY, CDR2 SVGAGI. The CDR3 is 16 residues long. Trimming at V came to 5 bases and at J to 5 bases, leaving 11 bases not matched to a gene.